The clone carrying this T cell receptor beta chain was counted between two and nine times. TCRdb recomputed calls from the RT-PCR reads with MiXCR, one row per CDR3 protein. In the table there are about 680,000 distinct CDR3 sequences, around 14% of which are singletons. Germline V CDR1 and CDR2: MNHEY, SVGAGI. The CDR3 contains 17 residues. Germline trimming cut 2 bases from V and 3 bases from J; bases unmatched to any gene: 4. The rearrangement uses TRBV6-5 and TRBJ1-6, with TRBD1 identical over 10 bases. The sample taken for sequencing was memory CD4+ T cells from blood. This TCR was sampled from a female donor in good health, serving as a healthy control. The CDR3 region has the DNA TGTGCCAGCAGTTACGAGGGGACAGGGGTCTATAATTCACCCCTCCACTTT. Protein sequence: CASSYEGTGVYNSPLHF.